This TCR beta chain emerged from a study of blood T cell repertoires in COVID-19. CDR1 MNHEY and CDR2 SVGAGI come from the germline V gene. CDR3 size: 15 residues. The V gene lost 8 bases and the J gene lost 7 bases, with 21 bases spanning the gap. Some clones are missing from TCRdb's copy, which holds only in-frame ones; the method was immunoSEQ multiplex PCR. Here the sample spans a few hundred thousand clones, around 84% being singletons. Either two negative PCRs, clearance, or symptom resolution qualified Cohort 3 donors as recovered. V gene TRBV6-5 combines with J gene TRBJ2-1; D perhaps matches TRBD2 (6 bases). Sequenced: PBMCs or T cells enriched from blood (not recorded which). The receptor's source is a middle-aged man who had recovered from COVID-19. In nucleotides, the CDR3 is TGTGCCAGCGATAGGGGCGGGACGACGGGAAATGAGCAGTTCTTC. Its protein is CASDRGGTTGNEQFF.